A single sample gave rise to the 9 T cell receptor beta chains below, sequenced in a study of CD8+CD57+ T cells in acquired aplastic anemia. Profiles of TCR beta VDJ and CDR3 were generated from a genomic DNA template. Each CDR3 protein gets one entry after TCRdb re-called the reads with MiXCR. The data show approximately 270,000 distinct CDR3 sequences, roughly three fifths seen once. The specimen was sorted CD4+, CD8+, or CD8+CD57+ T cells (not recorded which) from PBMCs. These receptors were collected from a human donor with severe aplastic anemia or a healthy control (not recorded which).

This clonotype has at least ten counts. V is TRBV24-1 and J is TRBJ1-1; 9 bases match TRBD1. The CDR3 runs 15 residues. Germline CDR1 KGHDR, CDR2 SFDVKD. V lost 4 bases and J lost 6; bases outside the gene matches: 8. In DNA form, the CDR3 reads TGTGCCACCAGTGACCCGGGGACAGGGATCTCTGAAGCTTTCTTT. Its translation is CATSDPGTGISEAFF.

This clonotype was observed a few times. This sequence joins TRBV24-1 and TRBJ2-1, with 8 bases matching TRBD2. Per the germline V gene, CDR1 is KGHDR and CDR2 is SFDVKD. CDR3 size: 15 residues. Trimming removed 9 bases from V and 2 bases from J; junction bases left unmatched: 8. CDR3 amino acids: CATSAGGLTYNEQFF. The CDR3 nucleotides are TGTGCCACCTCCGCGGGGGGCCTAACCTACAATGAGCAGTTCTTC.

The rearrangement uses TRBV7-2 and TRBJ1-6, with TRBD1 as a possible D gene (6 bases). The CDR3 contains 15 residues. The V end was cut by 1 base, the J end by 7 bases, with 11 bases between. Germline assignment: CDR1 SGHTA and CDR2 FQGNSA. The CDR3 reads CASSLDRVGNSPLHF. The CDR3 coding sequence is TGTGCCAGCAGCTTAGACAGGGTGGGGAATTCACCCCTCCACTTT.

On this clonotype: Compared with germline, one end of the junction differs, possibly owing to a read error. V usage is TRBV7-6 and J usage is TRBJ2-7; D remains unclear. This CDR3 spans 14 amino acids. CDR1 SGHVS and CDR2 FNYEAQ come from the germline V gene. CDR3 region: CASSLAPSSCEQCF. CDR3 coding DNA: TGTGCCAGCAGCTTAGCACCGAGCTCCTGCGAGCAGTGCTTC. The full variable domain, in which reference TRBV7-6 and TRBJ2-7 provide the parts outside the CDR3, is GAGVSQSPRYKVTKRGQDVALRCDPISGHVSLYWYRQALGQGPEFLTYFNYEAQQDKSGLPNDRFSAERPEGSISTLTIQRTEQRDSAMYRCASSLAPSSCEQCFGPGTRLTVT.

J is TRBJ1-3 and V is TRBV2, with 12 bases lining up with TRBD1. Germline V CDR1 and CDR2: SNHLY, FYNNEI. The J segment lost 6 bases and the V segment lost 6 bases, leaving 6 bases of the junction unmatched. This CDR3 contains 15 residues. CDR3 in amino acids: CASRGTGGAANTIYF. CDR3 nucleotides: TGTGCCAGCAGGGGGACAGGGGGCGCGGCAAACACCATATATTTT.

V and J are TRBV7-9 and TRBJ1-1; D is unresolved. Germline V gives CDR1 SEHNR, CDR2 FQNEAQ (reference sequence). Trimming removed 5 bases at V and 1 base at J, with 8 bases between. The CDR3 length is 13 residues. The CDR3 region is CASSGAGNTEAFF. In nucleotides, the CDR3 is TGTGCCAGCAGCGGAGCGGGGAACACTGAAGCTTTCTTT.

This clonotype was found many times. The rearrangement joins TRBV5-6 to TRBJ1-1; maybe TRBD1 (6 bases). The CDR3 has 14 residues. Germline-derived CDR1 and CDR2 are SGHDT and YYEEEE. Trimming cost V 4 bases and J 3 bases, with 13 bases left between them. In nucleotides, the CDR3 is TGTGCCAGCAGCGCGTATACAGGGTACACTGAAGCTTTCTTT. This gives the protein CASSAYTGYTEAFF.

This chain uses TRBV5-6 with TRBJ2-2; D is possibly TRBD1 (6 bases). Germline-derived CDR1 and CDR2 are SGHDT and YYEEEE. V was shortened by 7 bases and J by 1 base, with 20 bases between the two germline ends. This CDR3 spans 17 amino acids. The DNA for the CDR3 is TGTGCCAGCGGCCCCAGAACAGGGTTCGGGAACACCGGGGAGCTGTTTTTT. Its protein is CASGPRTGFGNTGELFF.

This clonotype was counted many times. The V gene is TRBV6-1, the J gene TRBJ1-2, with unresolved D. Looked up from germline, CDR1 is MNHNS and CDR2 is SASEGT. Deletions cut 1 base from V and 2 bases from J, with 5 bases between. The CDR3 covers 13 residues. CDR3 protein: CASSEVRNYGYTF. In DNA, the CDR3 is TGTGCCAGCAGTGAAGTAAGAAACTATGGCTACACCTTC.